The 32 T cell receptor beta chains presented below share a single source sample, sequenced in a study of T cells after posttransplantation cyclophosphamide. Generated by immunoSEQ multiplex PCR, the TCRdb table keeps only in-frame clones and is missing some. The data show fewer than 40,000 clones, roughly 90% seen once. The specimen was PBMCs. The source is a woman in her forties with a blood cancer, CMV-positive, and with a related stem cell donor.

This chain connects TRBV4-3 to TRBJ2-2, with D perhaps TRBD2 (6 bases). Between the trimmed V and J ends, which lost 0 bases and 6 bases, there was a span of 14 bases. Germline V gene sequence: CDR1 LGHNA, CDR2 YSLEER. The CDR3 covers 16 residues. Here the CDR3 DNA reads TGCGCCAGCAGCCAAGATCACGGGGTAGCGGCCGGGGAGCTGTTTTTT. Protein: CASSQDHGVAAGELFF.

The gene calls are TRBV6-5 and TRBJ2-2; D perhaps matches TRBD1 (5 bases). There are 15 residues in the CDR3. V lost 0 bases and J 7 bases, leaving 12 bases between the germline ends. Germline-derived CDR1 and CDR2 are MNHEY and SVGAGI. CDR3 sequence (DNA): TGTGCCAGCAGTTACTCGGGGCCCCCCGGCGGGGAGCTGTTTTTT. Translated: CASSYSGPPGGELFF.

A single count supports this clone. The chain joins TRBV23-1 to TRBJ1-4, with 7 bases aligning to TRBD1. TRBV23-1 is given ORF status, its function remaining uncertain. J was trimmed by 8 bases and V by 6 bases; bases with no gene match: 15. This CDR3 has 16 amino acids. CDR3 amino acids: CASSLLYRGLGEKLFF. The CDR3 nucleotides are TGCGCCAGCAGCCTGCTCTACAGGGGATTGGGGGAAAAACTGTTTTTT.

As to this clone: At one of its ends the junction is not consistent with the germline gene, which may arise from a read error. The V call is TRBV5-1, the J call TRBJ1-4, with D perhaps matching TRBD1 (6 bases). The V gene's germline CDR1 is SGHRS and CDR2 YFSETQ. This CDR3 region has 16 residues. This chain's CDR3 is CTSSLGARTTNEKLFF. The CDR3 coding sequence is TGCACCAGCAGCTTGGGGGCCAGGACAACTAATGAAAAACTGTTTTTT.

This chain connects TRBV11-3 to TRBJ2-7; D is perhaps TRBD1 (6 bases). In germline, CDR1 is SGHNT, CDR2 YENEEA. The CDR3 contains 13 residues. V lost 5 bases to trimming and J lost 5 bases, with 13 bases between them. In DNA, the CDR3 is TGTGCCAGCAGCCTCACAGGGTTCCACGAGCAGTACTTC. Its translation is CASSLTGFHEQYF.

Notes on this clone: Additional DNA sequences in this sample encode the identical CDR3. The gene calls are TRBV6-1 and TRBJ1-6; 7 bases agree with TRBD1. Losses at the gene ends were 4 bases for V and 13 bases for J; bases not matched to a gene: 10. Germline loops: CDR1 MNHNS, CDR2 SASEGT. The CDR3 is 14 amino acids. CDR3 nucleotides: TGTGCCAGCAGTGGTGACAGGGAGGCCTCCCCCCTCCACTTT. Its protein product is CASSGDREASPLHF.

J is TRBJ1-2 and V is TRBV28; D is ambiguous. V was pared by 6 bases and J by 1 base, with 9 bases between. This CDR3 spans 13 amino acids. CDR1 MDHEN and CDR2 SYDVKM come from the germline V gene. For the CDR3, the DNA is TGTGCCAGCAGCCCAACAGTTAACTATGGCTACACCTTC. This translates into CASSPTVNYGYTF.

This clone was seen a handful of times. This chain connects TRBV2 to TRBJ2-7, with a tentative D call TRBD2 (6 bases). There are 15 residues in the CDR3. V gave up 3 bases and J gave up 2 bases, with 14 bases separating them. Germline V CDR1 and CDR2: SNHLY, FYNNEI. The DNA of the CDR3 is TGTGCCAGCAGTGATCCCGGGGGTTCTACCTACGAGCAGTACTTC. This translates into CASSDPGGSTYEQYF.

As concerns this clone: Different DNA sequences within this sample yield the same CDR3. The V gene is TRBV6-5, the J gene TRBJ2-1; 8 bases align to TRBD2. The CDR3 has 15 residues. Germline V gene sequence: CDR1 MNHEY, CDR2 SVGAGI. The V gene end was trimmed by 6 bases and the J gene end by 8 bases; junction bases not matched to a gene: 12. CDR3: CASSPRGVRPDEQFF. In DNA, the CDR3 is TGTGCCAGCAGCCCGCGGGGGGTCCGTCCCGATGAGCAGTTCTTC.

The rearrangement joins TRBV4-3 to TRBJ1-4, with D possibly being TRBD1 (6 bases). From germline, CDR1 is LGHNA and CDR2 YSLEER. Trimming removed 0 bases from V and 6 bases from J, with 17 bases in between. The CDR3 sequence is 17 residues long. The CDR3 bases are TGCGCCAGCAGCCAAGAAGGATGGGGGCAGAGGGATGAAAAACTGTTTTTT. Translating gives CASSQEGWGQRDEKLFF.

This chain uses TRBV2 with TRBJ2-5, with 7 bases lining up with TRBD1. CDR3 size: 13 residues. Germline V lookup: CDR1 SNHLY, CDR2 FYNNEI. With 7 bases clipped from V and 2 bases from J, the junction kept 4 bases outside the gene matches. CDR3 residues: CASISGQQETQYF. The CDR3 nucleotides are TGTGCCAGCATATCGGGACAGCAAGAGACCCAGTACTTC.

The rearrangement uses TRBV4-3 and TRBJ1-6, with 9 bases matching TRBD1. The CDR3 extends over 15 amino acids. Losses at the gene ends were 1 base for V and 9 bases for J; bases not matched to a gene: 4. Germline values: CDR1 LGHNA, CDR2 YSLEER. The CDR3, as DNA: TGCGCCAGCAGCCAAGCAGGACAGGGGCGTTCACCCCTCCACTTT. This gives the protein CASSQAGQGRSPLHF.

The CDR3: CASSEVTSGGWETQYF. As DNA, the CDR3 is TGTGCCAGCAGTGAGGTCACGAGCGGGGGGTGGGAGACCCAGTACTTC. The V gene is TRBV25-1, the J gene TRBJ2-5; 9 bases are a match to TRBD2. The J segment lost 5 bases and the V segment lost 3 bases, leaving 10 bases of the junction unmatched. Germline V gives CDR1 MGHDK, CDR2 SYGVNS. This CDR3 comprises 16 residues. The whole variable domain, filled in from reference TRBV25-1 and TRBJ2-5, reads EADIYQTPRYLVIGTGKKITLECSQTMGHDKMYWYQQDPGMELHLIHYSYGVNSTEKGDLSSESTVSRIRTEHFPLTLESARPSHTSQYLCASSEVTSGGWETQYFGPGTRLLVL.

This CDR3 reads CASSPSGSSYEQYF. The CDR3 DNA follows: TGTGCCAGCAGCCCTAGCGGTAGCTCCTACGAGCAGTACTTC. The rearrangement joins TRBV6-5 to TRBJ2-5; TRBD2 agrees at 7 bases. The J call is uncertain, as TRBJ2-7 better fits the DNA end. Germline loops: CDR1 MNHEY, CDR2 SVGAGI. CDR3 length equals 14 residues.

The genes are TRBV5-1 and TRBJ2-5, with a possible D match to TRBD1 (5 bases). V lost 1 base and J lost 5, with 9 bases in between. Germline V lookup: CDR1 SGHRS, CDR2 YFSETQ. This CDR3 region has 13 residues. In DNA, the CDR3 is TGCGCCAGCAGCTTGACAGGTTGGGAGACCCAGTACTTC. Translating gives CASSLTGWETQYF.

The rearrangement joins TRBV4-1 to TRBJ1-1; D remains ambiguous. The CDR3 spans 14 residues. Trimming removed 1 base at V and 3 bases at J, with 9 bases between. In germline, CDR1 is MGHRA, CDR2 YSYEKL. The CDR3 bases are TGCGCCAGCAGCCAAGGGCGGGCCTACACTGAAGCTTTCTTT. Amino acid sequence: CASSQGRAYTEAFF.

The chain employs TRBV5-1 and TRBJ1-1; D unclear. Germline-derived CDR1 and CDR2 are SGHRS and YFSETQ. The CDR3 consists of 12 residues. Trimming shortened V by 4 bases and J by 5 bases, and 9 bases separated the two germline ends. Here the CDR3 DNA reads TGCGCCAGCAGCCCGACCGGGACTGAAGCTTTCTTT. Its translation: CASSPTGTEAFF. The entire variable domain, with the rest obtained from reference TRBV5-1 and TRBJ1-1, is as follows: KAGVTQTPRYLIKTRGQQVTLSCSPISGHRSVSWYQQTPGQGLQFLFEYFSETQRNKGNFPGRFSGRQFSNSRSEMNVSTLELGDSALYLCASSPTGTEAFFGQGTRLTVV.

Worth noting for this clone: The same CDR3 can be traced to other DNA sequences in this sample. The chain recombines TRBV5-1 with TRBJ2-1; D is possibly TRBD2 (5 bases). CDR3 length: 13 amino acids. The V gene lost 4 bases and the J gene lost 13 bases, with 18 bases spanning the gap. Germline V gives CDR1 SGHRS, CDR2 YFSETQ. CDR3 DNA sequence: TGCGCCAGCAGCCCCGGGCGGGTGGGCGAACAGTTCTTC. Its protein is CASSPGRVGEQFF. Based on the CDR3 plus reference TRBV5-1 and TRBJ2-1, the full variable domain is KAGVTQTPRYLIKTRGQQVTLSCSPISGHRSVSWYQQTPGQGLQFLFEYFSETQRNKGNFPGRFSGRQFSNSRSEMNVSTLELGDSALYLCASSPGRVGEQFFGPGTRLTVL.

V gene TRBV14 combines with J gene TRBJ2-1, with D maybe TRBD1 (6 bases). Trimming left V 2 bases short and J 8 bases short, with 10 bases between. CDR3 size: 13 residues. The germline gives CDR1 SGHDN, CDR2 FVKESK. CDR3 DNA sequence: TGTGCCAGCAGCCAATGGGGGCTGGATGAGCAGTTCTTC. Its protein product is CASSQWGLDEQFF. Variable domain in full (rest from reference TRBV14 and TRBJ2-1): EAGVTQFPSHSVIEKGQTVTLRCDPISGHDNLYWYRRVMGKEIKFLLHFVKESKQDESGMPNNRFLAERTGGTYSTLKVQPAELEDSGVYFCASSQWGLDEQFFGPGTRLTVL.

The chain couples TRBV6-6 to TRBJ1-2; 8 bases match TRBD1. Germline assignment: CDR1 MNHNY and CDR2 SVGAGI (reference sequence). Unmatched junction bases numbered 7, after V lost 2 bases and J lost 5 bases. The CDR3 length is 15 residues. The CDR3 here is CASSYGRGRGYGYTF. CDR3 bases: TGTGCCAGCAGTTACGGCAGGGGGCGCGGATATGGCTACACCTTC.

This chain links TRBV7-2 with TRBJ1-2, with D unresolved. Germline CDR1 and CDR2: SGHTA and FQGNSA. V lost 1 base and J lost 3, with 9 bases in between. This CDR3 has 14 amino acids. The CDR3 region has the DNA TGTGCCAGCAGCTTAGGGGCAGGCGACTATGGCTACACCTTC. It encodes CASSLGAGDYGYTF.

The rearrangement uses TRBV9 and TRBJ2-5; a possible D gene is TRBD2 (7 bases). CDR1 is SGDLS and CDR2 is YYNGEE in the germline V gene. Trimming removed 0 bases at V and 2 bases at J, with 11 bases between. The CDR3 is made up of 15 amino acids. The CDR3, as DNA: TGTGCCAGCAGCGTAGATGGGAGGGGGCAAGAGACCCAGTACTTC. Protein product: CASSVDGRGQETQYF.

The V gene is TRBV6-1, the J gene TRBJ1-1; D remains unclear. The CDR3 contains 14 residues. Germline V lookup: CDR1 MNHNS, CDR2 SASEGT. Trimming shortened V by 3 bases and J by 3 bases, and 11 bases separated the two germline ends. CDR3 in amino acids: CASSDPYGDTEAFF. For the CDR3, the DNA is TGTGCCAGCAGTGACCCCTACGGGGACACTGAAGCTTTCTTT.

By share of the sample, this clone is medium-sized. The chain uses TRBV2 and TRBJ2-1; TRBD1 aligns across 7 bases. Unmatched junction bases numbered 2, after V lost 4 bases and J lost 8 bases. The germline V gene encodes CDR1 SNHLY and CDR2 FYNNEI. This CDR3 has 12 residues. The CDR3 region is CASSGGGYEQFF. CDR3 in DNA: TGTGCCAGCAGTGGAGGGGGCTATGAGCAGTTCTTC. Full variable domain (missing parts from reference TRBV2 and TRBJ2-1): EPEVTQTPSHQVTQMGQEVILRCVPISNHLYFYWYRQILGQKVEFLVSFYNNEISEKSEIFDDQFSVERPDGSNFTLKIRSTKLEDSAMYFCASSGGGYEQFFGPGTRLTVL.

V and J are TRBV5-6 and TRBJ1-5; a weak D match, TRBD1 (5 bases). The CDR3 covers 14 residues. Germline CDR1 is SGHDT and CDR2 is YYEEEE. V was clipped by 0 bases and J by 7 bases, with 11 bases between them. The CDR3 sequence is CASSLDGGDQPQHF. The CDR3, as DNA: TGTGCCAGCAGCTTGGATGGAGGGGACCAGCCCCAGCATTTT.

The chain uses TRBV5-8 and TRBJ2-3; 10 bases align to TRBD2. Germline V gene lookup returns CDR1 SGHTS and CDR2 YDEGEE. The trim removed 6 bases at V and 0 bases at J, leaving 16 bases unmatched. The CDR3 contains 19 residues. The DNA of the CDR3 is TGTGCCAGCAACACGGACGTAGCGGGGGGTCTTTCTAGCACAGATACGCAGTATTTT. Residues: CASNTDVAGGLSSTDTQYF.

CDR3 sequence reads: CASSLGGLAGAYNEQFF. CDR3 sequence (DNA): TGTGCCAGCAGCTTAGGGGGACTAGCGGGGGCCTACAATGAGCAGTTCTTC. The V gene is TRBV7-9, the J gene TRBJ2-1, with 14 nucleotides matching TRBD2. Germline CDR1 SEHNR, CDR2 FQNEAQ (reference sequence). This CDR3 contains 17 residues. The ends lost 1 base at V and 2 bases at J; junction bases unmatched: 1.

The chain carries TRBV19 and TRBJ1-2; D might be TRBD1 (6 bases). The V gene's germline CDR1 is LNHDA and CDR2 SQIVND (reference sequence). The CDR3 loop spans 12 amino acids. Trimming pared 6 bases from V and 3 bases from J, leaving 8 bases between. As DNA, the CDR3 is TGTGCCAGTAGGGACAGAGACTATGGCTACACCTTC. Translation: CASRDRDYGYTF.

In this sample, this clone turned up once. The CDR3 DNA sequence: TGTGCCAGCAGCCTCTTTCCCGGAGATACGCAGTATTTT. Encoded protein: CASSLFPGDTQYF. This chain connects TRBV7-9 to TRBJ2-3, with D uncertain. Germline V gene data show CDR1 as SEHNR and CDR2 as FQNEAQ (reference sequence). V was pared by 5 bases and J by 5 bases, with 11 bases between. CDR3 length: 13 residues.

This chain links TRBV7-2 with TRBJ1-5; D may be TRBD1 (6 bases). Trimming cost V 3 bases and J 0 bases, with 9 bases left between them. Germline CDR1 is SGHTA and CDR2 is FQGNSA. The CDR3 totals 15 residues. The CDR3 DNA follows: TGTGCCAGCAGCTTGGGACACCTTAGCAATCAGCCCCAGCATTTT. It yields the protein CASSLGHLSNQPQHF.

This clone was counted a single time. The chain joins TRBV6-1 to TRBJ2-3, with D perhaps matching TRBD1 (5 bases). CDR1 and CDR2 (germline): MNHNS, SASEGT. V was trimmed by 7 bases and J by 3 bases, leaving 14 bases between them. This CDR3 spans 14 amino acids. CDR3 bases: TGTGCCAGCACCCCACTCCAGGGAACAGATACGCAGTATTTT. The encoded protein is CASTPLQGTDTQYF.

The chain joins TRBV9 to TRBJ2-3; 8 bases match TRBD2. The CDR3 totals 15 residues. V gave up 0 bases and J gave up 8 bases; unmatched junction bases: 8. Per germline, CDR1 SGDLS and CDR2 YYNGEE. The CDR3 sequence: CASSVVTGGPGTQYF. The CDR3 DNA sequence: TGTGCCAGCAGCGTAGTAACGGGGGGGCCGGGTACGCAGTATTTT.